The 24 T cell receptor beta chains below all came from one sample that was sequenced in a study of OX40 agonist ivuxolimab in advanced cancers. Method: immunoSEQ multiplex PCR; TCRdb's copy keeps in-frame clones and lacks some. The table records tens of thousands of clones, 60% to 80% of them present only once. The starting material was CD4+ or CD8+ T cells sorted from blood, obtained in a trial of the OX40 agonist ivuxolimab. The receptors originated from an adult with an advanced solid tumor such as melanoma, head and neck, liver or kidney cancer.

The count of this clone is one. The chain recombines TRBV5-1 with TRBJ2-7, with 7 bases that match TRBD2. CDR3 length equals 14 residues. V shed 8 bases, J shed 0 bases, and the junction held 8 bases outside the gene matches. Per the germline V gene, CDR1 is SGHRS and CDR2 is YFSETQ. CDR3: CASRPSGHSYEQYF. The CDR3 DNA follows: TGCGCCAGTCGTCCTAGCGGTCACTCCTACGAGCAGTACTTC.

This chain uses TRBV27 with TRBJ1-2; no definite D call. Trimming cost V 6 bases and J 8 bases, with 13 bases left between them. The germline gives CDR1 MNHEY, CDR2 SMNVEV (reference sequence). This CDR3 has 12 amino acids. CDR3 protein: CASSVEGRGYTF. CDR3 nucleotides: TGTGCCAGCAGCGTCGAGGGAAGAGGCTACACCTTC.

The rearrangement uses TRBV7-9 and TRBJ1-1, with D uncertain. The CDR3 is 12 amino acids. V lost 3 bases and J lost 11, with 13 bases in between. The germline CDR1 and CDR2 sequences are SEHNR and FQNEAQ (reference sequence). The DNA of the CDR3 is TGTGCCAGCAGCTTGAGGATGGAAAGGGCTTTCTTT. It specifies CASSLRMERAFF.

This chain links TRBV6-5 with TRBJ2-3, with 10 bases identical to TRBD1. Germline lookup yields CDR1 MNHEY and CDR2 SVGAGI. The ends lost 3 bases at V and 3 bases at J; junction bases unmatched: 3. The CDR3 sequence is 15 residues long. The CDR3 is CASSYRQGATDTQYF. In nucleotides, the CDR3 is TGTGCCAGCAGTTATAGACAGGGGGCAACAGATACGCAGTATTTT.

The chain carries TRBV6-5 and TRBJ1-1; D is undetermined. This CDR3 is built from 12 residues. CDR1 is MNHEY and CDR2 is SVGAGI in the germline V gene. V lost 8 bases and J 1 base, leaving 8 bases between the germline ends. DNA for the CDR3: TGTGCCAGCGGGTACACGAACACTGAAGCTTTCTTT. This translates into CASGYTNTEAFF.

This clone was recorded a few times. The chain carries TRBV10-2 and TRBJ2-7; 10 nucleotides line up with TRBD2. This CDR3 contains 14 residues. J lost 6 bases, V lost 4 bases, and 6 bases had no gene match. Per germline, CDR1 WSHSY and CDR2 SAAADI. CDR3: CASSVQAGGLEQYF. The CDR3, as DNA: TGCGCCAGCAGTGTTCAAGCGGGAGGGCTCGAGCAGTACTTC.

The rearrangement uses TRBV2 and TRBJ2-7, with 11 bases identical to TRBD1. This CDR3 comprises 14 residues. The V and J ends lost 5 bases and 3 bases, in that order; junction bases with no gene match: 3. CDR1 and CDR2 from the germline V gene are SNHLY and FYNNEI. The CDR3 DNA is TGTGCCAGCAGTTCCGGGACAGGGGGCTACGAGCAGTACTTC. It is translated as CASSSGTGGYEQYF.

The rearrangement uses TRBV5-1 and TRBJ2-7, with D possibly being TRBD1 (5 bases). V lost 2 bases, J lost 3 bases, and 12 bases lay in between. Germline V gene sequence: CDR1 SGHRS, CDR2 YFSETQ. The CDR3 has 14 residues. CDR3 loop: CASSFGQGIYEQYF. The CDR3 nucleotides are TGCGCCAGCAGCTTTGGGCAGGGAATCTACGAGCAGTACTTC.

The chain is built from TRBV28 and TRBJ1-2; 7 nucleotides align to TRBD1. The CDR3 has 14 residues. Germline CDR1 is MDHEN and CDR2 is SYDVKM. Trimming at V came to 3 bases and at J to 5 bases, leaving 6 bases not matched to a gene. The CDR3 protein is CASSFVGGQYGYTF. CDR3 sequence (DNA): TGTGCCAGCAGTTTCGTAGGGGGCCAATATGGCTACACCTTC.

V gene TRBV19 combines with J gene TRBJ2-1; 7 bases are a match to TRBD1. V lost 5 bases and J lost 6; bases outside the gene matches: 4. The CDR3 covers 13 residues. Looked up from germline, CDR1 is LNHDA and CDR2 is SQIVND (reference sequence). The CDR3 loop is CASSVQGSNEQFF. The CDR3 bases are TGTGCCAGTAGTGTACAGGGGAGCAATGAGCAGTTCTTC.

The V call is TRBV6-5, the J call TRBJ2-7, with TRBD1 identical over 8 bases. Trimming took 6 bases from V and 5 from J; bases not matched to a gene: 9. This CDR3 is 14 amino acids long. Germline CDR1 MNHEY, CDR2 SVGAGI. The CDR3 region is CASRKDRAVNEQYF. The CDR3 bases are TGTGCCAGCAGAAAGGACAGGGCCGTAAACGAGCAGTACTTC.

The gene calls are TRBV30 and TRBJ2-5, with 7 bases fitting TRBD1. After removal of 2 bases from V and 1 base from J, the junction contained 1 base not matched to a gene. This CDR3 contains 13 residues. CDR1 GTSNPN and CDR2 SVGIG come from the germline V gene (reference sequence). CDR3 sequence (DNA): TGTGCCTGGAGTAAGGGGGCCCAAGAGACCCAGTACTTC. This codes for CAWSKGAQETQYF.

The J gene is TRBJ1-5, the V gene TRBV28; 7 bases line up with TRBD1. Per the germline V gene, CDR1 is MDHEN and CDR2 is SYDVKM. The CDR3 extends over 14 amino acids. Losses at the gene ends were 5 bases for V and 6 bases for J; bases not matched to a gene: 7. The CDR3 sequence is CASSTRQGLQPQHF. The CDR3 DNA sequence: TGTGCCAGCAGTACCAGACAGGGTCTTCAGCCCCAGCATTTT.

V is TRBV29-1 and J is TRBJ2-7; TRBD1 agrees at 10 bases. The CDR3 runs 13 residues. J lost 2 bases, V lost 4 bases, and 2 bases had no gene match. The germline CDR1 and CDR2 sequences are SQVTM and ANQGSEA. The CDR3 DNA sequence: TGCAGCGTTGGGACAGGGGGGACCTACGAGCAGTACTTC. Translating gives CSVGTGGTYEQYF.

The rearrangement links TRBV28 to TRBJ2-4; D is tentatively TRBD1 or TRBD2 (6 bases each). This CDR3 is 16 amino acids long. CDR1 and CDR2 from the germline V gene are MDHEN and SYDVKM. The V end lost 5 bases, the J end lost 5 bases, and 19 bases lay between the germline ends. CDR3 bases: TGTGCCAGCAGTGACTCAAGTGGTAGGGGGGAAAACATTCAGTACTTC. It encodes CASSDSSGRGENIQYF.

As concerns this clone: The sample contains more than one DNA sequence encoding this CDR3. The gene calls are TRBV28 and TRBJ1-4; D remains ambiguous. Germline lookup yields CDR1 MDHEN and CDR2 SYDVKM. V was shortened by 5 bases and J by 8 bases, with 9 bases between the two germline ends. The CDR3 sequence is 12 residues long. DNA for the CDR3: TGTGCCAGCAGTAGGGCGCGGGAAAAACTGTTTTTT. It specifies CASSRAREKLFF.

Comments on this clone: One junction end does not reproduce the germline sequence, and a read error may be involved. The chain recombines TRBV6-4 with TRBJ2-1, with 10 bases aligning to TRBD2. The germline V gene has CDR1 MRHNA and CDR2 SNTAGT. CDR3 length: 14 residues. The CDR3 region is CASSPLAGVHERFF. The CDR3 DNA sequence: TGTGCCAGCAGTCCCCTAGCGGGAGTCCATGAGCGGTTCTTC.

This sequence joins TRBV27 and TRBJ2-3; possible D gene TRBD2, 5 bases. This CDR3 contains 11 residues. The germline CDR1 and CDR2 sequences are MNHEY and SMNVEV (reference sequence). V lost 5 bases, J lost 5 bases, and 5 bases lay in between. The CDR3 loop reads CASSRGDTQYF. CDR3 DNA: TGTGCCAGCAGTCGGGGAGATACGCAGTATTTT.

This chain links TRBV18 with TRBJ2-7, with TRBD2 matching over 9 bases. The V gene's germline CDR1 is KGHSH and CDR2 LQKENI. This CDR3 is built from 15 residues. V shed 3 bases, J shed 0 bases, and the junction held 3 bases outside the gene matches. This CDR3 is CASSPGGRASYEQYF. CDR3 nucleotide sequence: TGTGCCAGCTCACCTGGCGGGAGGGCCTCCTACGAGCAGTACTTC.

J is TRBJ2-7 and V is TRBV28, with 9 positions matching TRBD2. Germline V gene lookup returns CDR1 MDHEN and CDR2 SYDVKM. Trimming cost V 8 bases and J 1 base; bases outside gene matches: 18. The CDR3 has 18 amino acids. For the CDR3, the DNA is TGTGCCAGCCGCGGGCCGACGCTAGCGGGAAGGGATTCCTACGAGCAGTACTTC. Translation gives CASRGPTLAGRDSYEQYF.

The chain recombines TRBV6-5 with TRBJ2-2; 8 bases map to TRBD1. From germline, CDR1 is MNHEY and CDR2 SVGAGI. This CDR3 has 15 residues. Trimming removed 5 bases from V and 1 base from J; junction bases left unmatched: 3. CDR3 sequence: CASSAGTGNTGELFF. DNA of the CDR3: TGTGCCAGCAGTGCCGGGACAGGGAACACCGGGGAGCTGTTTTTT.

The V gene is TRBV5-1, the J gene TRBJ2-5; the D is unclear. CDR1 is SGHRS and CDR2 is YFSETQ in the germline V gene. V lost 4 bases and J 2 bases, leaving 12 bases between the germline ends. The CDR3 runs 14 residues. The CDR3 protein is CASSGAAGQETQYF. The CDR3, as DNA: TGCGCCAGCAGCGGCGCGGCCGGGCAAGAGACCCAGTACTTC.

V usage is TRBV7-3 and J usage is TRBJ2-5; D unclear. The CDR3 has 13 residues. In germline, CDR1 is SGHTA, CDR2 FQGTGA. V was trimmed by 4 bases and J by 11 bases, leaving 17 bases between them. The CDR3 sequence: CASSSTDARGQYF. The CDR3 nucleotides read TGTGCCAGCAGCTCAACCGATGCCCGAGGACAGTACTTC.

V gene TRBV7-9 combines with J gene TRBJ2-1, with D perhaps TRBD1 or TRBD2 (5 bases each). The V gene lost 8 bases and the J gene lost 0 bases, with 11 bases spanning the gap. The CDR3 spans 14 residues. In germline, CDR1 is SEHNR, CDR2 FQNEAQ (reference sequence). CDR3 sequence: CASSGQVSYNEQFF. CDR3 bases: TGTGCCAGCTCGGGGCAGGTCTCCTACAATGAGCAGTTCTTC.